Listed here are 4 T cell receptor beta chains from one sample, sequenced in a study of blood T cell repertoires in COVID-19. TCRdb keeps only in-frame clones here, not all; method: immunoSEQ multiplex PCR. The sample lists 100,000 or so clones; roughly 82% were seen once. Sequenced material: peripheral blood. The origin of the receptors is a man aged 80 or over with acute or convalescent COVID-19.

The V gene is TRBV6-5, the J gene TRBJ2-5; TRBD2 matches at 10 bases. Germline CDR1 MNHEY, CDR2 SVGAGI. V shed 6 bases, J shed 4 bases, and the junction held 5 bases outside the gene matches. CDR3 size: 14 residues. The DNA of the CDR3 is TGTGCCAGCAGCAGCACTAGCGGGGTAGAGACCCAGTACTTC. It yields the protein CASSSTSGVETQYF.

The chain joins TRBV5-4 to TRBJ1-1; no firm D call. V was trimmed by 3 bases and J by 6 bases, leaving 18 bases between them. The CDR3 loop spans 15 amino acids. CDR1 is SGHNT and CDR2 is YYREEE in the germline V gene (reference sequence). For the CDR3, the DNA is TGTGCCAGCAGCTCCGCGAGGAGGGCCGATCCTGAAGCTTTCTTT. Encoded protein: CASSSARRADPEAFF. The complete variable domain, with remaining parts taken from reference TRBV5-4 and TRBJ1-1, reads ETGVTQSPTHLIKTRGQQVTLRCSSQSGHNTVSWYQQALGQGPQFIFQYYREEENGRGNFPPRFSGLQFPNYSSELNVNALELDDSALYLCASSSARRADPEAFFGQGTRLTVV.

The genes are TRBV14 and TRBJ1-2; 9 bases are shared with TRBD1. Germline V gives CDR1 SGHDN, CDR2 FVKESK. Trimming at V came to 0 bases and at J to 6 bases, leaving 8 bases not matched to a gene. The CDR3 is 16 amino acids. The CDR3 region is CASSQDLSRTGDGYTF. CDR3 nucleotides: TGTGCCAGCAGCCAAGATCTCTCCCGGACAGGGGATGGCTACACCTTC.

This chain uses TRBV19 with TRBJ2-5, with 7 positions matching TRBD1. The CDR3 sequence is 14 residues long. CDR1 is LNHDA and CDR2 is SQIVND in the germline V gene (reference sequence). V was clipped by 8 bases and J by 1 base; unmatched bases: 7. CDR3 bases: TGTGCCAGTGCACGCCGGGACAGCCAAGAGACCCAGTACTTC. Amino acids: CASARRDSQETQYF.